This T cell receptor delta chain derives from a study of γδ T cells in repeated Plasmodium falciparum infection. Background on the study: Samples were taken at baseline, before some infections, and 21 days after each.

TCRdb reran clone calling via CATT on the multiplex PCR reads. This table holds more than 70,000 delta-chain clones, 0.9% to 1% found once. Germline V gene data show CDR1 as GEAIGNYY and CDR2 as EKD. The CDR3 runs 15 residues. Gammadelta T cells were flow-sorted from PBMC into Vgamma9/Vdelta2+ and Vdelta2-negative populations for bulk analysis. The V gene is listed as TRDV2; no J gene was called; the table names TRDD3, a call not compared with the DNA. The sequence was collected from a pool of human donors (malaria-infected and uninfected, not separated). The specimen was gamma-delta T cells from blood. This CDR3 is CARMGGSPGTDKLIF. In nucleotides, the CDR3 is TGCGCCCGGATGGGGGGATCTCCGGGCACCGATAAGCTCATCTTT.